Listed here are 23 T cell receptor beta chains from one sample, sequenced in a study of cytomegalovirus exposure and HLA in healthy donors. The PCR employed 60 Vbeta primers together with 13 Jbeta primers. TCRdb's table, derived via immunoSEQ multiplex PCR, lists solely in-frame clones and lacks some. This sample yields roughly 180,000 clones, of which roughly 80% are seen a single time; about 2.3% belongs to the top ten. Input material: PBMCs. All receptors come from a female donor in good health and CMV-seronegative.

This clone was seen a single time. The chain couples TRBV30 to TRBJ2-2; possible D gene TRBD2, 5 bases. Germline V lookup: CDR1 GTSNPN, CDR2 SVGIG (reference sequence). The CDR3 has 12 residues. Trimming stripped 5 bases from V and 7 bases from J, with 11 bases between. The DNA of the CDR3 is TGTGCCTGGGTTTTAGAGGGCGGGGAGCTGTTTTTT. Translated: CAWVLEGGELFF. Full variable domain (remainder filled in from reference TRBV30 and TRBJ2-2): SQTIHQWPATLVQPVGSPLSLECTVEGTSNPNLYWYRQAAGRGLQLLFYSVGIGQISSEVPQNLSASRPQDRQFILSSKKLLLSDSGFYLCAWVLEGGELFFGEGSRLTVL.

This rearrangement joins TRBV6-6 to TRBJ1-1; 7 bases are shared with TRBD1. The CDR3 covers 14 residues. The V gene's germline CDR1 is MNHNY and CDR2 SVGAGI (reference sequence). J lost 11 bases, V lost 4 bases, and 13 bases had no gene match. CDR3: CASSSQGGAAQAFF. DNA for the CDR3: TGTGCCAGCAGTTCGCAAGGGGGCGCGGCGCAGGCTTTCTTT.

This clone was counted only a few times. The chain links TRBV6-5 to TRBJ2-3; 9 positions agree with TRBD2. CDR1 is MNHEY and CDR2 is SVGAGI in the germline V gene. The V segment lost 4 bases and the J segment 2 bases; nucleotides outside the gene matches: 4. The CDR3 runs to 15 residues. CDR3: CASSFTSGSTDTQYF. The DNA of the CDR3 is TGTGCCAGCAGTTTCACTAGCGGGTCCACAGATACGCAGTATTTT.

The chain recombines TRBV4-3 with TRBJ1-1, with D maybe TRBD1 (6 bases). Germline V lookup: CDR1 LGHNA, CDR2 YSLEER. This CDR3 is 16 amino acids long. Trimming pared 0 bases from V and 1 base from J, leaving 12 bases between. This CDR3 is CASSQDAGVRNTEAFF. The DNA for the CDR3 is TGCGCCAGCAGCCAAGACGCAGGGGTCAGGAACACTGAAGCTTTCTTT.

The V call is TRBV10-3, the J call TRBJ2-5; 9 bases are a match to TRBD1. V was clipped by 6 bases and J by 2 bases; unmatched bases: 1. CDR1 ENHRY and CDR2 SYGVKD come from the germline V gene. The CDR3 length is 13 residues. The CDR3 protein is CAISGQGQETQYF. CDR3 coding DNA: TGTGCCATCAGCGGACAGGGGCAAGAGACCCAGTACTTC.

This chain joins TRBV18 and TRBJ2-1; D perhaps matches TRBD2 (5 bases). Trimming cost V 5 bases and J 10 bases, with 12 bases left between them. Germline CDR1 is KGHSH and CDR2 is LQKENI. This CDR3 spans 12 amino acids. The CDR3 here is CASSIGSGEQFF. CDR3 nucleotide sequence: TGTGCCAGCTCAATCGGGTCGGGAGAGCAGTTCTTC. The full variable domain, completed using reference TRBV18 and TRBJ2-1, is NAGVMQNPRHLVRRRGQEARLRCSPMKGHSHVYWYRQLPEEGLKFMVYLQKENIIDESGMPKERFSAEFPKEGPSILRIQQVVRGDSAAYFCASSIGSGEQFFGPGTRLTVL.

Only a few counts were recorded for this clone. CDR3 amino acids: CASSLAVEQDTQYF. CDR3 DNA: TGCGCCAGCAGCTTGGCCGTGGAGCAGGATACGCAGTATTTT. The gene calls are TRBV5-1 and TRBJ2-3; D uncertain. Between the trimmed V and J ends, which lost 0 bases and 6 bases, there was a span of 11 bases. This CDR3 is built from 14 residues. CDR1 is SGHRS and CDR2 is YFSETQ in the germline V gene.

The V gene is TRBV28, the J gene TRBJ1-3; D is ambiguous. This CDR3 has 14 amino acids. Trimming shortened V by 3 bases and J by 1 base, and 7 bases separated the two germline ends. The germline CDR1 and CDR2 sequences are MDHEN and SYDVKM. The CDR3 loop reads CASSFAGSGNTIYF. The CDR3 region has the DNA TGTGCCAGCAGTTTCGCAGGTTCTGGAAACACCATATATTTT.

The chain couples TRBV9 to TRBJ1-6, with 9 bases that match TRBD1. The CDR3 is 14 amino acids. From germline, CDR1 is SGDLS and CDR2 YYNGEE. V gave up 3 bases and J gave up 9 bases; unmatched junction bases: 4. The CDR3 protein is CASSATGGASPLHF. DNA of the CDR3: TGTGCCAGCAGCGCCACAGGGGGCGCTTCACCCCTCCACTTT.

The chain carries TRBV5-6 and TRBJ2-3; 9 bases line up with TRBD2. The CDR3 is 16 amino acids. The V segment lost 4 bases and the J segment 2 bases; nucleotides outside the gene matches: 8. Germline V gene lookup returns CDR1 SGHDT and CDR2 YYEEEE. CDR3 in DNA: TGTGCCAGCAGCACGGGGACTAGCAGACTCACAGATACGCAGTATTTT. Residues: CASSTGTSRLTDTQYF.

The V call is TRBV28, the J call TRBJ2-7; the D gene is possibly TRBD1 (5 bases). CDR1 and CDR2 from the germline V gene are MDHEN and SYDVKM. With 2 bases removed from V and 3 bases from J, the gap between germline ends came to 11 bases. This CDR3 has 14 residues. The CDR3 coding sequence is TGTGCCAGCAGTTTACAGGGCTCAAACTACGAGCAGTACTTC. Translation gives CASSLQGSNYEQYF.

This clone was observed a handful of times. The chain employs TRBV5-1 and TRBJ1-1; 11 bases are shared with TRBD1. The CDR3 is 14 amino acids. The junction had 5 bases not matched to a gene; V was cut back by 6 bases and J by 4 bases. CDR1 SGHRS and CDR2 YFSETQ come from the germline V gene. The CDR3 region has the DNA TGCGCCAGCACCTCCGGGACAGGGGGCACTGAAGCTTTCTTT. Translation gives CASTSGTGGTEAFF.

The V gene is TRBV29-1, the J gene TRBJ2-7, with a weak D call TRBD2 (5 bases). The CDR3 length is 13 residues. The germline V gene has CDR1 SQVTM and CDR2 ANQGSEA. The germline V and J ends were trimmed by 6 bases and 4 bases, with 16 bases remaining between them. This chain's CDR3 is CSVASVPGYEQYF. The CDR3 coding sequence is TGCAGCGTCGCTTCAGTGCCGGGGTACGAGCAGTACTTC.

The V call is TRBV7-2, the J call TRBJ1-6; 7 nucleotides line up with TRBD1. The CDR3 covers 15 residues. Trimming removed 3 bases from V and 6 bases from J; junction bases left unmatched: 5. From germline, CDR1 is SGHTA and CDR2 FQGNSA. CDR3 protein: CASSFIQGTNSPLHF. Here the CDR3 DNA reads TGTGCCAGCAGCTTCATACAGGGGACTAATTCACCCCTCCACTTT.

CDR3 DNA: TGTGCCAGCAGCTTAGTTTCTGGGAGCAGATACACCGGGGAGCTGTTTTTT. Its protein is CASSLVSGSRYTGELFF. This rearrangement joins TRBV11-2 to TRBJ2-2, with a possible D match to TRBD2 (5 bases). Germline V gives CDR1 SGHAT, CDR2 FQNNGV. Trimming removed 1 base from V and 3 bases from J, with 15 bases in between. The CDR3 totals 17 residues. The entire variable domain, with the rest obtained from reference TRBV11-2 and TRBJ2-2, is as follows: EAGVAQSPRYKIIEKRQSVAFWCNPISGHATLYWYQQILGQGPKLLIQFQNNGVVDDSQLPKDRFSAERLKGVDSTLKIQPAKLEDSAVYLCASSLVSGSRYTGELFFGEGSRLTVL.

The CDR3 reads CATSNGIFGGGGDEQYF. The CDR3 DNA is TGTGCCACCAGCAATGGGATCTTTGGGGGAGGCGGCGACGAGCAGTACTTC. This rearrangement joins TRBV15 to TRBJ2-7; weak D call: TRBD2 (6 bases). Between the trimmed V and J ends, which lost 4 bases and 5 bases, there was a span of 24 bases. This CDR3 comprises 17 residues. Germline loops: CDR1 LNHNV, CDR2 YYDKDF (reference sequence). The full variable domain, with the rest looked up from reference TRBV15 and TRBJ2-7, is DAMVIQNPRYQVTQFGKPVTLSCSQTLNHNVMYWYQQKSSQAPKLLFHYYDKDFNNEADTPDNFQSRRPNTSFCFLDIRSPGLGDTAMYLCATSNGIFGGGGDEQYFGPGTRLTVT.

The rearrangement joins TRBV9 to TRBJ1-3, with D hard to call. V was clipped by 0 bases and J by 4 bases, with 5 bases between them. The V gene's germline CDR1 is SGDLS and CDR2 YYNGEE. CDR3 size: 13 residues. CDR3 bases: TGTGCCAGCAGCGTAGCCGGGGGAAACACCATATATTTT. This codes for CASSVAGGNTIYF.

This clone was observed a single time. This rearrangement joins TRBV5-1 to TRBJ2-3, with TRBD2 matching 7 bases. Germline-derived CDR1 and CDR2 are SGHRS and YFSETQ. The trim removed 4 bases at V and 2 bases at J, leaving 4 bases unmatched. The CDR3 extends over 14 amino acids. CDR3: CASSPGTNTDTQYF. CDR3 DNA: TGCGCCAGCAGCCCTGGGACTAACACAGATACGCAGTATTTT.

This clone was counted once. The chain is built from TRBV15 and TRBJ2-2, with TRBD2 matching over 10 bases. The CDR3 loop spans 16 amino acids. The J segment lost 5 bases and the V segment lost 0 bases, leaving 3 bases of the junction unmatched. The germline V gene has CDR1 LNHNV and CDR2 YYDKDF (reference sequence). CDR3 DNA: TGTGCCACCAGCAGAGAGGCTAGCGGGAGAACCGGGGAGCTGTTTTTT. As protein: CATSREASGRTGELFF.

This clone was seen once. V and J are TRBV29-1 and TRBJ1-2, with TRBD1 matching 10 bases. Germline loops: CDR1 SQVTM, CDR2 ANQGSEA. The CDR3 covers 13 residues. V gave up 5 bases and J gave up 7 bases; unmatched junction bases: 7. The CDR3 nucleotides are TGCAGCGTTAAGTCGGGACAGGGGTCTGGCTACACCTTC. Its protein is CSVKSGQGSGYTF.

J is TRBJ1-3 and V is TRBV2; maybe TRBD1 (6 bases). Germline-derived CDR1 and CDR2 are SNHLY and FYNNEI. The CDR3 sequence is 15 residues long. V lost 8 bases and J 2 bases, leaving 16 bases between the germline ends. In DNA form, the CDR3 reads TGTGCCAGCTCTGTGGGGGGGGCAGCTGGAAACACCATATATTTT. This gives the protein CASSVGGAAGNTIYF.

The rearrangement joins TRBV2 to TRBJ2-5, with TRBD1 matching 8 bases. The DNA end is more similar to TRBJ2-7, so the J call may be wrong. Germline V gives CDR1 SNHLY, CDR2 FYNNEI. CDR3 length: 13 residues. CDR3 in amino acids: CASIRGLSYEQYF. CDR3 coding DNA: TGTGCCAGCATCAGGGGGCTTTCCTACGAGCAGTACTTC.

CDR3 sequence: CASSPRTAQGTEAFF. In DNA, the CDR3 is TGTGCCAGCTCACCTAGGACAGCCCAAGGGACTGAAGCTTTCTTT. This sequence joins TRBV18 and TRBJ1-1, with D possibly matching TRBD1 (6 bases). Germline CDR1 and CDR2: KGHSH and LQKENI. V lost 3 bases and J 5 bases, leaving 16 bases between the germline ends. The CDR3 length is 15 residues.